This T cell receptor beta chain is drawn from a study of cytomegalovirus exposure and HLA in healthy donors. 13 Jbeta primers and 60 Vbeta primers were used for the PCR. Some clones are missing from TCRdb's copy, which holds only in-frame ones; the method was immunoSEQ multiplex PCR. There are some 160,000 clones in the sample; roughly three quarters occur only once, and around 2% lies in the top ten. This CDR3 is 17 amino acids long. Germline values: CDR1 LNHDA, CDR2 SQIVND (reference sequence). V gave up 5 bases and J gave up 2 bases; unmatched junction bases: 12. V is TRBV19 and J is TRBJ1-5, with 7 bases lining up with TRBD1. The clonotype was recovered from a woman between 40 and 55 years old in good health and CMV-seronegative. Sequencing was done on a sample of PBMCs. The CDR3 DNA reads as TGTGCCAGTAGTCCGATCGCCGACAGGGTAGGCAATCAGCCCCAGCATTTT. Protein: CASSPIADRVGNQPQHF.